The following is a T cell receptor beta chain sequence with its context. Its target is unknown. Method: immunoSEQ multiplex PCR; TCRdb's copy keeps in-frame clones and lacks some. This sample yields more than 35,000 clones, of which roughly 86% are seen a single time; approximately 3% belongs to the top ten. Each patient's cancer was a locally advanced or metastatic urothelial carcinoma. This sample was included in a study of PD-L1 blockade in urothelial cancer. Across the study: Male patients with bladder-origin urothelial cancer numbered about nine tenths of the roughly 29. Study-level results: Below-median blood TCR clonality before treatment forecast better survival.

Germline loops: CDR1 SNHLY, CDR2 FYNNEI. The CDR3 loop spans 13 amino acids. V was pared by 8 bases and J by 4 bases, with 12 bases between. This TCR was sampled from a man aged 70-80 years with urothelial cancer. The sample in question was PBMCs, obtained around atezolizumab (anti-PD-L1) treatment. The rearrangement links TRBV2 to TRBJ1-5; a possible D gene is TRBD1 (6 bases). The chain's CDR3 is CASAGTQNQPQHF. CDR3 DNA: TGTGCCAGCGCCGGGACACAAAATCAGCCCCAGCATTTT.